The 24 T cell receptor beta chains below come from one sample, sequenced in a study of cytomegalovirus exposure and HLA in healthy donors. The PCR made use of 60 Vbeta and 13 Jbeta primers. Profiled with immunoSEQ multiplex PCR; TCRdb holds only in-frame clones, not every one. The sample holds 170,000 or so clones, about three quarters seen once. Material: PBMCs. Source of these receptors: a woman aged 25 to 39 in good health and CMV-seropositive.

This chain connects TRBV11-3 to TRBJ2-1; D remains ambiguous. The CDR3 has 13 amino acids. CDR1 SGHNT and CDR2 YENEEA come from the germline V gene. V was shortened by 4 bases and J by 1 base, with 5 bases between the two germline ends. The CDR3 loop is CASSYSSYNEQFF. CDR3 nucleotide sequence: TGTGCCAGCAGCTATTCTTCCTACAATGAGCAGTTCTTC.

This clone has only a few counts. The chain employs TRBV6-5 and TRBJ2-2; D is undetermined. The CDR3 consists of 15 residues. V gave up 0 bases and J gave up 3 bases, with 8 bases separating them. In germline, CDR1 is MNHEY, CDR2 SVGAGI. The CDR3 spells CASSYSNGYTGELFF. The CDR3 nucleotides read TGTGCCAGCAGTTACTCGAATGGCTACACCGGGGAGCTGTTTTTT.

For the CDR3, the DNA is TGTGCCAGCAGTTTATCGACGGGGACTAGGTCCTACGAGCAGTACTTC. It translates to CASSLSTGTRSYEQYF. This chain links TRBV27 with TRBJ2-7; 8 bases align to TRBD2. The germline CDR1 and CDR2 sequences are MNHEY and SMNVEV (reference sequence). The CDR3 extends over 16 amino acids. The V segment lost 0 bases and the J segment 1 base; nucleotides outside the gene matches: 5.

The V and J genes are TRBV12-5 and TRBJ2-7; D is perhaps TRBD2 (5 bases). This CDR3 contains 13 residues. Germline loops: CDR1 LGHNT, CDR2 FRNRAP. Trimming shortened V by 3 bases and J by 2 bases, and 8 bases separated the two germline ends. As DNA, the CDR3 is TGTGCTAGTGGTTTCGGGGAGACCTACGAGCAGTACTTC. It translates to CASGFGETYEQYF.

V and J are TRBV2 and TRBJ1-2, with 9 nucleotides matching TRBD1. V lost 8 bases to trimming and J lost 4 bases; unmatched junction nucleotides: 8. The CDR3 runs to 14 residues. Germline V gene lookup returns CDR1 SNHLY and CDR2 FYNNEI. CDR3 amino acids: CASAGTGIGYGYTF. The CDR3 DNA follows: TGTGCCAGCGCCGGGACAGGGATCGGCTATGGCTACACCTTC.

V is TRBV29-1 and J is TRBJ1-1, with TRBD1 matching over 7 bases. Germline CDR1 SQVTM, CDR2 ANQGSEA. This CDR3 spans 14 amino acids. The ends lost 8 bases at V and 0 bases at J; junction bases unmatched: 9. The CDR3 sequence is CSTKTGRMNTEAFF. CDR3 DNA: TGCAGCACGAAGACAGGGCGAATGAACACTGAAGCTTTCTTT. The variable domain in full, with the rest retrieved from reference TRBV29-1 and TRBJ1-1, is SAVISQKPSRDICQRGTSLTIQCQVDSQVTMMFWYRQQPGQSLTLIATANQGSEATYESGFVIDKFPISRPNLTFSTLTVSNMSPEDSSIYLCSTKTGRMNTEAFFGQGTRLTVV.

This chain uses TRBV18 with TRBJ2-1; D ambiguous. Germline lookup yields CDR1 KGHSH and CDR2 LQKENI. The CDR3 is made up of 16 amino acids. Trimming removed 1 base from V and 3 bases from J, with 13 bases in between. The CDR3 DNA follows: TGTGCCAGCTCACCACAATTACTCAGCGACTACAATGAGCAGTTCTTC. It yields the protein CASSPQLLSDYNEQFF.

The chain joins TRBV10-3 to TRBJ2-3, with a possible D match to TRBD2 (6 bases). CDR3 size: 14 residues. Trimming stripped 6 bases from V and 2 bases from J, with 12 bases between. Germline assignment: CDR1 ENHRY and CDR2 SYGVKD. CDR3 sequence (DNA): TGTGCCATCAGACCGGGACTTGACACAGATACGCAGTATTTT. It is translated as CAIRPGLDTDTQYF.

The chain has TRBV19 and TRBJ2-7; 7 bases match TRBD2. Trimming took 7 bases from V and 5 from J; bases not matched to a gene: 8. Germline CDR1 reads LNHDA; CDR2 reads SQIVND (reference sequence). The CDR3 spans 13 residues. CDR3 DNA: TGTGCCAGTATCCCGGGAGGAACTGACGAGCAGTACTTC. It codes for CASIPGGTDEQYF.

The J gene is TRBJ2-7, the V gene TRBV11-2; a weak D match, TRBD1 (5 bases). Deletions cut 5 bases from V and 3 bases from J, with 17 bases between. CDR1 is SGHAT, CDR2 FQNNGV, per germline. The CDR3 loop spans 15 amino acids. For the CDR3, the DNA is TGTGCCAGCAGCCCCTCAGGGATAGAAAGCTACGAGCAGTACTTC. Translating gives CASSPSGIESYEQYF.

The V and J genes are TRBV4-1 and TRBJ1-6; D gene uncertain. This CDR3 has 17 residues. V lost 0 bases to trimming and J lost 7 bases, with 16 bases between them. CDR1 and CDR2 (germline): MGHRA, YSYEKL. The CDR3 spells CASSQDPLRVSNSPLHF. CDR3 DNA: TGCGCCAGCAGCCAAGATCCTTTGAGGGTTTCCAATTCACCCCTCCACTTT.

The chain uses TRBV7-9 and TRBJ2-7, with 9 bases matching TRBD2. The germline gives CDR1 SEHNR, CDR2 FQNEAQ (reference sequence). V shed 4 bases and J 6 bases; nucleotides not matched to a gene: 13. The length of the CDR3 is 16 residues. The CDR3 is CASSSPGVAGVIEQYF. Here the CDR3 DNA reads TGTGCCAGCAGCTCCCCAGGGGTAGCGGGAGTCATCGAGCAGTACTTC. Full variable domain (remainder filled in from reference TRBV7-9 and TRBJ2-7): DTGVSQNPRHKITKRGQNVTFRCDPISEHNRLYWYRQTLGQGPEFLTYFQNEAQLEKSRLLSDRFSAERPKGSFSTLEIQRTEQGDSAMYLCASSSPGVAGVIEQYFGPGTRLTVT.

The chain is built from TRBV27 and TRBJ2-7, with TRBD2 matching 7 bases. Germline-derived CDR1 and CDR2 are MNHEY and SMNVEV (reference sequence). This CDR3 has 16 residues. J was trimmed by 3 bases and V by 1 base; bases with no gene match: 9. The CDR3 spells CASSLFWGEGLYEQYF. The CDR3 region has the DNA TGTGCCAGCAGTTTATTCTGGGGGGAGGGCCTCTACGAGCAGTACTTC.

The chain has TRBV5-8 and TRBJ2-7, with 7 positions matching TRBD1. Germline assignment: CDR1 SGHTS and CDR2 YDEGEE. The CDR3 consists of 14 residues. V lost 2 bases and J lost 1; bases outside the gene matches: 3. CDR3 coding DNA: TGTGCCAGCAGCTTTGGGACAGCTTCCTACGAGCAGTACTTC. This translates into CASSFGTASYEQYF.

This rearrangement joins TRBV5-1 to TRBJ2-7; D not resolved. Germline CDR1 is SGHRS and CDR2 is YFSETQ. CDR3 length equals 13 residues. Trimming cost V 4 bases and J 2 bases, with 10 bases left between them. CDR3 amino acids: CASSPSGTYEQYF. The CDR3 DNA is TGCGCCAGCAGCCCGTCAGGAACCTACGAGCAGTACTTC.

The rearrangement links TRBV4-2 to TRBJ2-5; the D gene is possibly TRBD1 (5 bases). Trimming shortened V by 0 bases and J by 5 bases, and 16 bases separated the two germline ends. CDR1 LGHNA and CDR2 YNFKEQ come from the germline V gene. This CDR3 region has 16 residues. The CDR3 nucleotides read TGTGCCAGCAGCCAAGATCTAGGGGCGGAAGGGGAGACCCAGTACTTC. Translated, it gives CASSQDLGAEGETQYF.

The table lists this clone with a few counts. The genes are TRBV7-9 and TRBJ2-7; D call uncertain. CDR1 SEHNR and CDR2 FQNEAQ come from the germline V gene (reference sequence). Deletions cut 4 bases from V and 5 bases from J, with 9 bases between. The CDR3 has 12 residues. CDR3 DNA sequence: TGTGCCAGCAGCTGGGCCGTGGACGAGCAGTACTTC. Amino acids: CASSWAVDEQYF.

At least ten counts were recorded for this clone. This CDR3 is CASSADRAPYEQYF. CDR3 DNA: TGTGCCAGCAGCGCGGACAGGGCCCCCTACGAGCAGTACTTC. V usage is TRBV11-3 and J usage is TRBJ2-7; 8 bases agree with TRBD1. The CDR3 is 14 residues long. V was clipped by 5 bases and J by 2 bases; unmatched bases: 5. Per the germline V gene, CDR1 is SGHNT and CDR2 is YENEEA.

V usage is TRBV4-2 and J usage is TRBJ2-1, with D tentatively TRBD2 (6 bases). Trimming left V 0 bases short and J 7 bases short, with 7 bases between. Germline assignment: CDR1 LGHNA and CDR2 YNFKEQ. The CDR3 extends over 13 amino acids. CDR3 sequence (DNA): TGTGCCAGCAGCCAAGATGGACTAAATGAGCAGTTCTTC. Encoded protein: CASSQDGLNEQFF.

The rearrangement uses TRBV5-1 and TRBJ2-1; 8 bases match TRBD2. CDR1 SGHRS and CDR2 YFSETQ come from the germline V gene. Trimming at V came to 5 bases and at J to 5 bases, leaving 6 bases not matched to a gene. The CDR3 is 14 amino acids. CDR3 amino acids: CASSITGGNNEQFF. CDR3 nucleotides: TGCGCCAGCAGTATAACGGGAGGGAACAATGAGCAGTTCTTC.

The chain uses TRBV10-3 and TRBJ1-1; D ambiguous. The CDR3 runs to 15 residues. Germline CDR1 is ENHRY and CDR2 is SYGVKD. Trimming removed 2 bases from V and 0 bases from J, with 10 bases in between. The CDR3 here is CAISEPGTVNTEAFF. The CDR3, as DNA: TGTGCCATCAGTGAGCCAGGAACAGTGAACACTGAAGCTTTCTTT.

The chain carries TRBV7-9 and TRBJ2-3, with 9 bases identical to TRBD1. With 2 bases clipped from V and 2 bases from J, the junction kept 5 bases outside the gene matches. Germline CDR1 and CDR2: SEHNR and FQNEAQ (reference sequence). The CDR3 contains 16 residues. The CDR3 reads CASSLTGTGFTDTQYF. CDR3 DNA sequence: TGTGCCAGCAGCTTAACCGGGACAGGGTTCACAGATACGCAGTATTTT.

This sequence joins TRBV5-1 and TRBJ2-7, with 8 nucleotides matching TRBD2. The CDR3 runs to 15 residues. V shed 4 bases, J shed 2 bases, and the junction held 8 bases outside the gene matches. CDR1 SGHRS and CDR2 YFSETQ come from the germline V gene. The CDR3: CASSRAGGGTYEQYF. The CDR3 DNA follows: TGCGCCAGCAGCCGGGCGGGGGGAGGGACCTACGAGCAGTACTTC.

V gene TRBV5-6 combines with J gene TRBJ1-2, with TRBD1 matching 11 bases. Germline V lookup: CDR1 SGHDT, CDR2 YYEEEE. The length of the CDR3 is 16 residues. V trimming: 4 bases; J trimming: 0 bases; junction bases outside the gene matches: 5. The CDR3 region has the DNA TGTGCCAGCAGCCGGGACAGGGGGTTTACTAACTATGGCTACACCTTC. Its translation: CASSRDRGFTNYGYTF.